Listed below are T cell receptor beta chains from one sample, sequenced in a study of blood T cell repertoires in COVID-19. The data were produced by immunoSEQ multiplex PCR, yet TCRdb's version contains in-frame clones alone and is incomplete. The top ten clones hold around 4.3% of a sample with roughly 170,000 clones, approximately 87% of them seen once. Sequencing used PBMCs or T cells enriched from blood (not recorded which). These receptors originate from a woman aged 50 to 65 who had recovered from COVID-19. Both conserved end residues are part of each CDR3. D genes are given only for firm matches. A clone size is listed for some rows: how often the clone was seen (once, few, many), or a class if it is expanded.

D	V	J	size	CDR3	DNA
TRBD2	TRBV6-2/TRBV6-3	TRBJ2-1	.	CASSYHGGSGGQLNEQFF	TGTGCCAGCAGTTACCACGGGGGTAGCGGGGGGCAGCTCAATGAGCAGTTCTTC
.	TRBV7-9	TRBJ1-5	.	CASSSAGGASQPQHF	TGTGCCAGCAGCTCCGCTGGGGGGGCGAGTCAGCCCCAGCATTTT
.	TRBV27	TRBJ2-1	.	CASSLSLGRVNNEQFF	TGTGCCAGCAGTTTATCCCTGGGGAGAGTGAACAATGAGCAGTTCTTC
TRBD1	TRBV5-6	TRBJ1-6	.	CASSSGDRSPAPLHF	TGTGCCAGCAGCTCGGGGGACAGGTCGCCCGCACCCCTCCACTTT
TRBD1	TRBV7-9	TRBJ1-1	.	CASSFHPAGGNEAFF	TGTGCCAGCAGCTTTCATCCGGCAGGGGGCAATGAAGCTTTCTTT
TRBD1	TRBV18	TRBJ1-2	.	CASTAGTGGWYGYTF	TGTGCCAGCACAGCCGGGACAGGGGGATGGTATGGCTACACCTTC
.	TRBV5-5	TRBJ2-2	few	CASSLTRAGELFF	TGTGCCAGCAGTCTCACTAGGGCCGGGGAGCTGTTTTTT
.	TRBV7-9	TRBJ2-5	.	CASSPGVGREETQYF	TGTGCCAGCAGCCCAGGGGTGGGGCGGGAAGAGACCCAGTACTTC
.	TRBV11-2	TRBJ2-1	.	CASSLGLVDDEQFF	TGTGCCAGCAGCTTAGGCCTAGTAGACGATGAGCAGTTCTTC
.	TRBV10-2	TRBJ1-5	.	CASSAAGYDQPQHF	TGCGCCAGCAGCGCCGCAGGGTACGATCAGCCCCAGCATTTT
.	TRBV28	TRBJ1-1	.	CASSPSHEGNTEAFF	TGTGCCAGCAGTCCATCCCACGAGGGGAACACTGAAGCTTTCTTT
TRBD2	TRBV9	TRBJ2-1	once	CASSVPGGFNEQFF	TGTGCCAGCAGCGTACCGGGGGGATTCAATGAGCAGTTCTTC
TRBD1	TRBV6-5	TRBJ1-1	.	CASNRGTEAFF	TGTGCCAGCAACAGGGGCACTGAAGCTTTCTTT
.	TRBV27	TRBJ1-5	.	CASSPRGGNNQPQHF	TGTGCCAGCAGTCCCCGGGGGGGGAACAATCAGCCCCAGCATTTT
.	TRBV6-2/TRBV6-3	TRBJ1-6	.	CASSYFGNSPLHF	TGTGCCAGCAGTTATTTCGGGAATTCACCCCTCCACTTT
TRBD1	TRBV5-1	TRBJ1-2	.	CASSVGGRVGYTF	TGCGCCAGCAGCGTAGGGGGCCGGGTTGGCTACACCTTC
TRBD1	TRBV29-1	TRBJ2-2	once	CSARGTGGTGELFF	TGCAGCGCCAGAGGGACAGGGGGGACCGGGGAGCTGTTTTTT
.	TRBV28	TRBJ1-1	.	CASSFKSLTEAFF	TGTGCCAGCAGTTTTAAAAGCCTCACTGAAGCTTTCTTT
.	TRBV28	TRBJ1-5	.	CASSLYEASNQPQHF	TGTGCCAGCAGTTTATACGAAGCCAGCAATCAGCCCCAGCATTTT
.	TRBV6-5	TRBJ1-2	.	CASSPTPTDGYTF	TGTGCCAGCAGTCCCACCCCGACAGATGGCTACACCTTC
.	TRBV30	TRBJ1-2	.	CAWSVQGLYGYTF	TGTGCCTGGAGTGTGCAGGGGCTCTATGGCTACACCTTC
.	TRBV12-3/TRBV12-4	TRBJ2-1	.	CASSLGTNNEQFF	TGTGCCAGCAGTTTAGGGACTAACAATGAGCAGTTCTTC
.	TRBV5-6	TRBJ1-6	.	CASSYGQSNSPLHF	TGTGCCAGCAGCTACGGACAGAGTAATTCACCCCTCCACTTT
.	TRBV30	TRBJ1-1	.	CAWNGFTEAFF	TGTGCCTGGAACGGGTTCACTGAAGCTTTCTTT
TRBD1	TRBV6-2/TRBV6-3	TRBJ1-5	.	CASSPTGIINQPQHF	TGTGCCAGCAGTCCGACAGGGATTATCAATCAGCCCCAGCATTTT
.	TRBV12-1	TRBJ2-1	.	CASSFEPSGEDEQFF	TGTGCCAGCAGCTTTGAGCCTAGCGGGGAAGATGAGCAGTTCTTC
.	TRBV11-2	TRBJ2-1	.	CASSRRDFSDNEQFF	TGTGCCAGCAGCCGCCGGGATTTCAGCGACAATGAGCAGTTCTTC
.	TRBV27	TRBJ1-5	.	CASSPFWGGTNQPQHF	TGTGCCAGCAGTCCGTTCTGGGGGGGAACGAATCAGCCCCAGCATTTT
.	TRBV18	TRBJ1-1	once	CASSPTGTNTEAFF	TGTGCCAGCTCGCCCACAGGGACGAACACTGAAGCTTTCTTT
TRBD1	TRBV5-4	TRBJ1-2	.	CASSLDGTGIFGYTF	TGTGCCAGCAGCTTGGATGGGACAGGGATTTTTGGCTACACCTTC
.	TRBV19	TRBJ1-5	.	CASMYTAKAFNQPQHF	TGTGCCAGTATGTATACAGCTAAGGCTTTCAATCAGCCCCAGCATTTT
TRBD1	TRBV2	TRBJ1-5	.	CASITRDSVYSNQPQHF	TGTGCCAGCATAACCCGGGACAGCGTATATAGCAATCAGCCCCAGCATTTT
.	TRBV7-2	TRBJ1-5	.	CASSLGGQQPQHF	TGTGCCAGCAGCTTAGGAGGGCAGCAGCCCCAGCATTTT
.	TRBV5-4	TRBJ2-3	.	CASSLQWEATDTQYF	TGTGCCAGCAGCTTGCAGTGGGAGGCTACAGATACGCAGTATTTT
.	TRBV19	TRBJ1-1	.	CASRPGGSNTEAFF	TGTGCCAGCCGGCCGGGGGGCTCGAACACTGAAGCTTTCTTT
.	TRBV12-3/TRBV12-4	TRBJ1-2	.	CASSLWDTYGYTF	TGTGCCAGCAGTTTATGGGACACCTATGGCTACACCTTC
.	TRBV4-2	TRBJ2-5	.	CASSQRGGQSETQYF	TGTGCCAGCAGCCAGAGGGGGGGGCAATCAGAGACCCAGTACTTC
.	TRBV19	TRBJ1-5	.	CASSIDPEEVWDQPQHF	TGTGCCAGTAGTATAGACCCCGAGGAGGTGTGGGATCAGCCCCAGCATTTT
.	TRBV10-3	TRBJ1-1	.	CAISESRQGSWWAEAFF	TGTGCCATCAGTGAGTCTAGGCAGGGGAGTTGGTGGGCTGAAGCTTTCTTT
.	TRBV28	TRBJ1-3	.	CASSSPGLGGPKHPPDTIYF	TGTGCCAGCAGTTCCCCGGGCCTGGGGGGACCGAAACACCCCCCGGACACCATATATTTT
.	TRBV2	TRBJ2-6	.	CASHVRNTRSGANVLTF	TGTGCCAGCCATGTTCGTAACACCCGCTCTGGGGCCAACGTCCTGACTTTC
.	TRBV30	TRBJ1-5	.	CAWSVHGLGTGGNQPQHF	TGTGCCTGGAGTGTCCACGGACTAGGGACGGGTGGCAATCAGCCCCAGCATTTT
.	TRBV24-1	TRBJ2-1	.	CATQDRYNEQFF	TGTGCCACCCAGGACAGATACAATGAGCAGTTCTTC
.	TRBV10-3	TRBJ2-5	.	CAISKPGQETQYF	TGTGCCATCAGCAAACCGGGCCAAGAGACCCAGTACTTC
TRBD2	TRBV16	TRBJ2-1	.	CASRETSGGFNEQFF	TGTGCCAGCAGAGAGACTAGCGGGGGATTCAATGAGCAGTTCTTC
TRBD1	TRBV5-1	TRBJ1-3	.	CASTVGQGLTGNTIYF	TGCGCCAGCACCGTGGGACAGGGTTTAACTGGAAACACCATATATTTT
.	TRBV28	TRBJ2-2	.	CASSTRGVSTGELFF	TGTGCCAGCAGTACCCGAGGCGTCAGCACCGGGGAGCTGTTTTTT
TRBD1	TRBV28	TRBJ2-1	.	CASRPEDRDNEQFF	TGTGCCAGCCGGCCTGAGGACAGGGACAATGAGCAGTTCTTC
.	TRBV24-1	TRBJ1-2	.	CATSDRYQGNDGYTF	TGTGCCACCAGTGATCGCTACCAGGGCAACGATGGCTACACCTTC
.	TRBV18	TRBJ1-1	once	CASSGVDGGRTEAFF	TGTGCCAGCTCTGGGGTCGACGGAGGTAGGACTGAAGCTTTCTTT
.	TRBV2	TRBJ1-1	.	CASSDEILGPNPEAFF	TGTGCCAGCAGTGACGAGATATTGGGGCCGAACCCTGAAGCTTTCTTT
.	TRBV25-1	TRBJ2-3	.	CASDRGPTDTQYF	TGTGCCAGCGACAGAGGCCCCACAGATACGCAGTATTTT
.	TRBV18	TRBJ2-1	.	CASSAASYNEQFF	TGTGCCAGCTCAGCCGCTAGCTACAATGAGCAGTTCTTC
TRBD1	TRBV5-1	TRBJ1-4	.	CASSFFSAGTGNEKLFF	TGCGCCAGCAGCTTTTTTTCCGCCGGGACAGGAAATGAAAAACTGTTTTTT